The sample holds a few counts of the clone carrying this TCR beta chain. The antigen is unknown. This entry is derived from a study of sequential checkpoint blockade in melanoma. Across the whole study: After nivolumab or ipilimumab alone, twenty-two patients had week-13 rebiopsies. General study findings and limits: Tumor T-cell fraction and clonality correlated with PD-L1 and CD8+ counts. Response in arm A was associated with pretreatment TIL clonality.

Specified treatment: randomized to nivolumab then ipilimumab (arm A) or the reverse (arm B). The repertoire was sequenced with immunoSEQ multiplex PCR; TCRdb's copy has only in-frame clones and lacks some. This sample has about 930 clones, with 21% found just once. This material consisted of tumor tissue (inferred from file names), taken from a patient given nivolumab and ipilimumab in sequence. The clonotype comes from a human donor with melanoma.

CDR3 DNA: TGTGCCAGCAGCTTAGATACAGGAGCTAACTATGGCTACACCTTC. Protein sequence: CASSLDTGANYGYTF. The chain is built from TRBV11-3 and TRBJ1-2, with D possibly matching TRBD1 (5 bases). The CDR3 length is 15 residues. V dropped 0 bases and J dropped 0 bases, with 8 bases sitting between them. The germline V gene has CDR1 SGHNT and CDR2 YENEEA.